This entry lists 8 T cell receptor beta chains sequenced from one sample in a study of CD8 T cells in cerebrospinal fluid in Alzheimer's disease. TCRdb re-called the 10x single-cell sequencing reads, yielding one record per CDR3 amino acid sequence without DNA. The sample totals roughly 1,200 distinct CDR3 sequences. Sequenced material: cerebrospinal fluid. The receptors were gathered from a human donor in good health.

This clonotype ranks as large (0.1 to 1%) in terms of frequency. The genes are TRBV6-2 or TRBV6-3 and TRBJ2-7; the TRBD1 assignment by TCRdb is unverifiable without DNA. This CDR3 is built from 17 residues. Germline lookup yields CDR1 MNHEY and CDR2 SVGEGT. The CDR3 spells CASSYSEKGASSYEQYF.

This clonotype is identified as medium-sized (0.01 to 0.1%) from frequency. J is TRBJ2-7 and V is TRBV5-1; TCRdb reports TRBD1, a call that lacks DNA to check it against. The germline CDR1 and CDR2 sequences are SGHRS and YFSETQ. CDR3 length equals 14 residues. The CDR3 sequence: CASNFHPGVDEQYF.

This clonotype is classed as large (0.1 to 1%) by frequency. V gene TRBV18 combines with J gene TRBJ2-3. Germline V gene data show CDR1 as KGHSH and CDR2 as LQKENI. The CDR3 totals 12 residues. The CDR3 protein is CASGVAEDTQYF.

This clonotype ranks as medium-sized in terms of frequency. The V and J genes are TRBV4-1 and TRBJ2-2; TCRdb's assignment of TRBD2 cannot be checked, as there is no DNA. The CDR3 sequence is 15 residues long. CDR1 is MGHRA, CDR2 YSYEKL, per germline. CDR3 residues: CASSSLALRTGELFF.

In terms of frequency, this clonotype is medium-sized (0.01 to 0.1%). The chain uses TRBV6-1 and TRBJ2-3. The CDR3 is 11 amino acids. Germline values: CDR1 MNHNS, CDR2 SASEGT. The CDR3 is CASSEWDTQYF.

This clonotype is called large based on its frequency. The chain recombines TRBV28 with TRBJ1-1; TCRdb's D call, TRBD1, is unchecked because there is no DNA. Germline V CDR1 and CDR2: MDHEN, SYDVKM. The CDR3 extends over 14 amino acids. The CDR3 sequence: CASSRSRVITEAFF.

Its frequency marks this clonotype as medium-sized (0.01 to 0.1%). This sequence joins TRBV3-1 and TRBJ2-5; the TRBD2 assignment by TCRdb is unverifiable without DNA. The germline V gene has CDR1 LGHDT and CDR2 YNNKEL (reference sequence). The CDR3 is 16 residues long. CDR3 sequence: CASSPWTSGREETQYF.

Frequency places this clonotype as large. This sequence joins TRBV6-5 and TRBJ1-4; there is no DNA to check the TCRdb D call of TRBD1. CDR1 is MNHEY, CDR2 SVGAGI, per germline. This CDR3 spans 16 amino acids. The CDR3 here is CASRARSGTQGEKLFF.